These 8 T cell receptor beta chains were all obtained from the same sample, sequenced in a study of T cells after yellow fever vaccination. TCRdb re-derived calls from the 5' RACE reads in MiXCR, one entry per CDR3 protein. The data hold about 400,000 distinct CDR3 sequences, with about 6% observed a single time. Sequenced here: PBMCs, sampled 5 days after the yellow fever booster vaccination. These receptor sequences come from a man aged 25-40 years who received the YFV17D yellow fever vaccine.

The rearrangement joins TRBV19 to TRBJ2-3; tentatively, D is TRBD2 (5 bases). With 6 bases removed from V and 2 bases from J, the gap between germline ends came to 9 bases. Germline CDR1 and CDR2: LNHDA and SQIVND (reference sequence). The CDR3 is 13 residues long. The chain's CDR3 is CASREDHTDTQYF. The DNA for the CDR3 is TGTGCCAGTAGGGAGGATCACACAGATACGCAGTATTTT.

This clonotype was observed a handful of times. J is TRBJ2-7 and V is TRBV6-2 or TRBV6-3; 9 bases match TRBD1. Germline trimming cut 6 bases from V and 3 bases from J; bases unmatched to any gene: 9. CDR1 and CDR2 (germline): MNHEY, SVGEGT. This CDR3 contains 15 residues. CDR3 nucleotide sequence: TGTGCCAGCAGCCGGGCAACGGGACAGGGCTACGAGCAGTACTTC. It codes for CASSRATGQGYEQYF.

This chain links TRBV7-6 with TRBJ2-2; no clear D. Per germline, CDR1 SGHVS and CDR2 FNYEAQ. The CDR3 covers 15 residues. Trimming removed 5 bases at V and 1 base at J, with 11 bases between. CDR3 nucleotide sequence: TGTGCCAGCAGCCCGCCCGCGGTGAACACCGGGGAGCTGTTTTTT. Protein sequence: CASSPPAVNTGELFF.

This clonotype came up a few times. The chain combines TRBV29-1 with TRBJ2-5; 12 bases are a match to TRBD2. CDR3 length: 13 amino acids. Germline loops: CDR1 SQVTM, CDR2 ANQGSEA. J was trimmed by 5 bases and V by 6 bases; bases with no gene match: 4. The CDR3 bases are TGCAGCGTCCTAGCGGGAGGGCCTGAGACCCAGTACTTC. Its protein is CSVLAGGPETQYF.

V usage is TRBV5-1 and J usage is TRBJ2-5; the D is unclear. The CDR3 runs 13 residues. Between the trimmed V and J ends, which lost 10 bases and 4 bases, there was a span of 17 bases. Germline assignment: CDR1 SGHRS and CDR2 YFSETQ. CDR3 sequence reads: CACSQTVLETQYF. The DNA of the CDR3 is TGCGCCTGCTCTCAAACTGTACTAGAGACCCAGTACTTC.

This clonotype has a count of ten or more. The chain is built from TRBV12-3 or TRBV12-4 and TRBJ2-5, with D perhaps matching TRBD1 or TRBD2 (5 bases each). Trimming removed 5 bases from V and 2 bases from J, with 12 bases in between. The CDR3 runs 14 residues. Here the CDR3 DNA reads TGTGCCAGCAGTATTCCGGGACGGCAAGAGACCCAGTACTTC. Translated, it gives CASSIPGRQETQYF.

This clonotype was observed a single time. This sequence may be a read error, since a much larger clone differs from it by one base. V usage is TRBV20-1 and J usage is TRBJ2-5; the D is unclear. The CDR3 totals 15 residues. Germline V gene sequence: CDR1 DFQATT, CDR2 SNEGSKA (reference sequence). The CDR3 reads CCARDLSSSQETQYF. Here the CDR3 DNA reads TGCTGTGCTAGAGATCTAAGTAGCAGCCAAGAGACCCAGTACTTC.

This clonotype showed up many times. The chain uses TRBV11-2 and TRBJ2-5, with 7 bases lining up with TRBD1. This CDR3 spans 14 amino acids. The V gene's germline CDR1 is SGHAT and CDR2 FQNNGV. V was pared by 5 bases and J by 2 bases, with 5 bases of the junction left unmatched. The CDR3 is CASSADRDQETQYF. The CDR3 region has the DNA TGTGCCAGCAGCGCCGACAGGGATCAAGAGACCCAGTACTTC. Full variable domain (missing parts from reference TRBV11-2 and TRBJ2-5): EAGVAQSPRYKIIEKRQSVAFWCNPISGHATLYWYQQILGQGPKLLIQFQNNGVVDDSQLPKDRFSAERLKGVDSTLKIQPAKLEDSAVYLCASSADRDQETQYFGPGTRLLVL.